The rows below give T cell receptor beta chains drawn from one sample of a study of OX40 agonist ivuxolimab in advanced cancers. Data came from immunoSEQ multiplex PCR; TCRdb stores just in-frame clones and leaves some out. The sample contains about 23,000 clones, roughly three quarters of which appear only once. Sequencing was performed on CD4+ or CD8+ T cells sorted from blood, taken in a trial of the OX40 agonist ivuxolimab. These receptors all come from an adult with an advanced solid tumor such as melanoma, head and neck, liver or kidney cancer. CDR3s include the opening cysteine and the closing phenylalanine or tryptophan. The order of the fields is D gene, clone size, V gene, J gene, CDR3 DNA, CDR3 protein. The D gene is left open where the match is weak. Part of the rows lack a size; the others show once, few, many or a class for expanded clones.

>-|-|TRBV27|TRBJ2-3
TGTGCCAGCAGTCGGACAGCAGATACGCAGTATTTT
CASSRTADTQYF
>TRBD1|few|TRBV2|TRBJ1-1
TGTGCCAGCAGTCGACAGGGGAGGACTGAAGCTTTCTTT
CASSRQGRTEAFF
>TRBD1|-|TRBV19|TRBJ2-1
TGTGCCAGTAGTGGACCGGGACAGGGGCCCGAGCAGTTCTTC
CASSGPGQGPEQFF
>-|-|TRBV10-2|TRBJ1-5
TGCGCCAGCGGTACACAGGAGAGCAATCAGCCCCAGCATTTT
CASGTQESNQPQHF
>-|once|TRBV19|TRBJ2-5
TGTGCCAGTAGCGCTCAAGGGAGAGAGACCCAGTACTTC
CASSAQGRETQYF
>TRBD1|-|TRBV7-3|TRBJ2-2
TGTGCCAGCAGCCCCGGGACAGGGGCCGGGGAGCTGTTTTTT
CASSPGTGAGELFF
>-|-|TRBV30|TRBJ1-5
TGTGCCTGGAGTGCCCTAGGACTGGGCCTAGGCAATCAGCCCCAGCATTTT
CAWSALGLGLGNQPQHF
>-|-|TRBV5-1|TRBJ1-6
TGCGCCAGCAGCTTGGGGCAGGTTGCCTCTAATTCACCCCTCCACTTT
CASSLGQVASNSPLHF
>-|-|TRBV7-2|TRBJ1-2
TGTGCCAGCAGCTTAGCAGGGGGTCGGGGCTACACCTTC
CASSLAGGRGYTF
>-|-|TRBV7-2|TRBJ2-3
TGTGCCAGCAGCTTAGAAGGCATCACAGATACGCAGTATTTT
CASSLEGITDTQYF
>-|-|TRBV7-9|TRBJ2-3
TGTGCCAGCAGCTATGGACTCGGTTGGGGCACAGATACGCAGTATTTT
CASSYGLGWGTDTQYF
>-|-|TRBV18|TRBJ1-3
TGTGCCAGCTCACCCGCGCCAGGGACCGCGTCCGGAAACACCATATATTTT
CASSPAPGTASGNTIYF
>-|-|TRBV7-2|TRBJ2-7
TGTGCCAGCAGCTTATTTCTGGCGGGGGCCGCGGGGGAGCAGTACTTC
CASSLFLAGAAGEQYF
>-|-|TRBV2|TRBJ2-7
TGTGCCAGCAGTTCGACAACGTTCGTTAGGGGGGCCCGATACGAGCAGTACTTC
CASSSTTFVRGARYEQYF
>-|-|TRBV6-6|TRBJ2-1
TGTGCCAGCAGCTCCGGAGCGAGTTCCTCCTACAATGAGCAGTTCTTC
CASSSGASSSYNEQFF
>TRBD2|-|TRBV19|TRBJ2-1
TGTGCCAGTAGTATATCACTACTAGCGGGAAAGAATGAGCAGTTCTTC
CASSISLLAGKNEQFF
>TRBD1|few|TRBV18|TRBJ2-5
TGTGCCAGCTCACCACCGGGACAGGGAGAGACCCAGTACTTC
CASSPPGQGETQYF
>-|once|TRBV5-6|TRBJ2-6
TGTGCCAGCAGCTCCCTAAGCAAGGGCGCCTCTGGGGCCAACGTCCTGACTTTC
CASSSLSKGASGANVLTF
>-|-|TRBV4-3|TRBJ1-1
TGCGCCAGCAGCCAAGACCCGCGCGGAGGGTTTGTCGGGGGCACTGAAGCTTTCTTT
CASSQDPRGGFVGGTEAFF
>-|-|TRBV19|TRBJ1-2
TGTGCCAGTAGTAACCCTCCCGGGAGAGTCCATGGGGGCTACACCTTC
CASSNPPGRVHGGYTF
>-|-|TRBV28|TRBJ2-1
TGTGCCAGCAGTCGGACAGTTAACCAGAACAATGAGCAGTTCTTC
CASSRTVNQNNEQFF
>-|-|TRBV29-1|TRBJ2-3
TGCAGCGTTGAAGAGGGGGGAGATACGCAGTATTTT
CSVEEGGDTQYF
>-|-|TRBV6-6|TRBJ1-2
TGTGCCAGCAGTTATGGGACCGCCGACTACACCTTC
CASSYGTADYTF
>-|-|TRBV28|TRBJ2-2
TGTGCCAGCAGGCTTTGGGTTTCTGGGGAGCTGTTTTTT
CASRLWVSGELFF
>TRBD1|-|TRBV19|TRBJ2-2
TGTGCCAGTAGTCCGCGACAGGGAAGGGGCGGCGGGGAGCTGTTTTTT
CASSPRQGRGGGELFF
>TRBD1|-|TRBV5-4|TRBJ1-4
TGTGCCAGCAGCTTTCAGGGGGCCGATGAAAAACTGTTTTTT
CASSFQGADEKLFF
>-|-|TRBV5-1|TRBJ2-5
TGCGCCAGCAGCGGCGGGACTCTGGGGGAGACCCAGTACTTC
CASSGGTLGETQYF
>-|few|TRBV5-4|TRBJ2-1
TGTGCCAGCAGCGCCTACAATGAGCAGTTCTTC
CASSAYNEQFF
>-|-|TRBV5-1|TRBJ1-5
TGCGCCAGCAGTCCGGACGGAGCCAATCAGCCCCAGCATTTT
CASSPDGANQPQHF
>-|-|TRBV19|TRBJ2-2
TGTGCCAGTAGTGATCAGGGGAACACCGGGGAGCTGTTTTTT
CASSDQGNTGELFF
>-|-|TRBV7-2|TRBJ2-3
TGTGCCAGCAGCTTCGCAGGGGAAGATACGCAGTATTTT
CASSFAGEDTQYF
>-|once|TRBV5-4|TRBJ1-2
TGTGCCAGCAGCGTAGGGGGGAACTATGGCTACACCTTC
CASSVGGNYGYTF
>-|-|TRBV6-9|TRBJ1-5
TGTGCCAGCAGTTATTCGGGGCAAAACAATCAGCCCCAGCATTTT
CASSYSGQNNQPQHF
>-|-|TRBV5-1|TRBJ1-4
TGCGCCAGCGGTCAGGGTGTGGCTAATGAAAAACTGTTTTTT
CASGQGVANEKLFF
>-|few|TRBV29-1|TRBJ2-7
TGCAGCGTCCTCCCCGCGGCATCCTACGAGCAGTACTTC
CSVLPAASYEQYF
>-|-|TRBV7-2|TRBJ2-7
TGTGCCAGCAGCTTCGGAGCGACTCGCCCATACGAGCAGTACTTC
CASSFGATRPYEQYF
>-|-|TRBV4-1|TRBJ1-6
TGCGCCAGCAGCCAAGATGAAACGCAGGACTGGTATAATTCACCCCTCCACTTT
CASSQDETQDWYNSPLHF
>-|-|TRBV5-6|TRBJ2-1
TGTGCCAGCAGCACTCGGCCGGGAGCTTACAATGAGCAGTTCTTC
CASSTRPGAYNEQFF
>TRBD1|-|TRBV7-2|TRBJ2-7
TGTGCCAGCAGTCCCGGGACAGGGATCTCCTACGAGCAGTACTTC
CASSPGTGISYEQYF
>-|-|TRBV6-1|TRBJ2-7
TGTGCCAGCACTCTAACTGGGGGCCGAGGGGAGCAGTACTTC
CASTLTGGRGEQYF
>-|-|TRBV15|TRBJ2-5
TGTGCCACCAGCAGAGGGGGTACTGAGACCCAGTACTTC
CATSRGGTETQYF